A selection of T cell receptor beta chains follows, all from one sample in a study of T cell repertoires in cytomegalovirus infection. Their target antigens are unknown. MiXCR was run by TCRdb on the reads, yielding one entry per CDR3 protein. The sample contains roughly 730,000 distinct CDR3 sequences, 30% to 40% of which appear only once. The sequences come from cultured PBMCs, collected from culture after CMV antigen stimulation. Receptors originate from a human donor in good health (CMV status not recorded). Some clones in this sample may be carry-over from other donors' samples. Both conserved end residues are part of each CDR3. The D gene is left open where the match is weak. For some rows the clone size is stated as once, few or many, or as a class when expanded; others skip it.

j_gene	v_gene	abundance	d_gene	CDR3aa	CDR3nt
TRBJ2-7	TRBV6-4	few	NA	CASSGGDGGVSYEQYF	TGTGCCAGCAGTGGGGGAGATGGGGGAGTCTCCTACGAGCAGTACTTC
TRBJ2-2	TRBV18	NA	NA	CASSITGTNTGELFF	TGTGCCAGCTCAATTACCGGGACAAACACCGGGGAGCTGTTTTTT
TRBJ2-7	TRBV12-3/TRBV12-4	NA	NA	CASTPDPSLFEQYF	TGTGCCAGCACCCCGGACCCAAGCCTATTCGAGCAGTACTTC
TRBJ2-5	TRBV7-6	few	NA	CASSSQGLEDQYF	TGTGCCAGCAGCTCCCAGGGGCTGGAGGACCAGTACTTC
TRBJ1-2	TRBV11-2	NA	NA	CASSFRHAPNYGYTF	TGTGCCAGCAGCTTCAGACACGCACCTAACTATGGCTATACCTTC
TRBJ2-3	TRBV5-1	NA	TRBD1	CASSVGQVTDTQYF	TGCGCCAGCAGTGTGGGACAGGTTACAGATACGCAGTATTTT
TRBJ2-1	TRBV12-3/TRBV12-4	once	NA	CASSTGEGTGEQFF	TGTGCCAGCAGCACAGGGGAGGGCACGGGTGAGCAGTTCTTC
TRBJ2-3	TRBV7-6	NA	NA	CASSPFSGGGDTQYF	TGTGCCAGCAGCCCCTTTAGCGGAGGGGGAGATACGCAGTATTTT
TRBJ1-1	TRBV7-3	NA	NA	CASSLSTGNTEAFF	TGTGCCAGCAGCTTAAGTACAGGTAACACTGAAGCTTTCTTT
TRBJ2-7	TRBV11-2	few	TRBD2	CASSLVAGTGHIYEQYF	TGTGCCAGCAGCTTAGTAGCGGGGACCGGGCATATCTACGAGCAGTACTTC
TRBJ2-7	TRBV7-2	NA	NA	CASSFGKYEQYF	TGTGCCAGCAGCTTCGGAAAATACGAGCAGTACTTC
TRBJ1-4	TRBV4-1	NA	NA	CASSHQSATNEKLFF	TGCGCCAGCAGCCATCAAAGTGCAACTAATGAAAAACTGTTTTTT
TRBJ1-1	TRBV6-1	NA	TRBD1	CASRMGQPNTEAFF	TGTGCCAGCAGGATGGGACAGCCGAACACTGAAGCTTTCTTT
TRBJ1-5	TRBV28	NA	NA	CASSLGRRGGDQPQHF	TGTGCCAGCAGTTTAGGACGACGGGGGGGGGATCAGCCCCAGCATTTT
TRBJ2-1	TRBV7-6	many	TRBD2	CASSLEAGGPVEQFF	TGTGCCAGCAGCTTAGAAGCGGGAGGCCCAGTTGAGCAGTTCTTC
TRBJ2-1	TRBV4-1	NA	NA	CASSHGGTVYNEQFF	TGCGCCAGCAGCCACGGCGGGACAGTGTACAATGAGCAGTTCTTC
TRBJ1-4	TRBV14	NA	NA	CASSQDYRGKLFF	TGTGCCAGCAGCCAAGATTATAGAGGAAAACTGTTTTTT
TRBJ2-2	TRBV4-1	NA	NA	CASSQVGGKTTGELFF	TGCGCCAGCAGCCAAGTGGGGGGAAAAACAACCGGGGAGCTGTTTTTT
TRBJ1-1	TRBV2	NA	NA	CASLVTTRTEAFF	TGTGCCAGCCTGGTTACCACGAGGACTGAAGCTTTCTTT
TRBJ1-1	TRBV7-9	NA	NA	CASSLGRLDNTEAFF	TGTGCCAGCAGCTTGGGACGGCTGGACAACACTGAAGCTTTCTTT
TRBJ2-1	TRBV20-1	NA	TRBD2	CSARVQLAGSYNEQFF	TGCAGTGCTAGAGTTCAGCTAGCGGGGTCTTACAATGAGCAGTTCTTC
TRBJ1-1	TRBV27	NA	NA	CASSALWDGSHTEAFF	TGTGCCAGCAGTGCGCTTTGGGACGGAAGCCACACTGAAGCTTTCTTT
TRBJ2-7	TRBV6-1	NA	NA	CASTTGDSRGEQYF	TGTGCCAGCACCACGGGGGACAGTCGTGGAGAGCAGTACTTC
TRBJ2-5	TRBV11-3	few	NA	CASSLGPAVQETQYF	TGTGCCAGCAGCTTAGGTCCAGCGGTACAAGAGACCCAGTACTTC
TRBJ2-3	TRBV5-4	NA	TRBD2	CASSSIPSTSGRDTQYF	TGTGCCAGCAGCTCAATCCCCTCGACTAGCGGGAGGGATACGCAGTATTTT
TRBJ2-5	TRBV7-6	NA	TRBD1	CASSPGTGVLETQYF	TGTGCCAGTTCCCCCGGGACAGGGGTTTTAGAGACCCAGTACTTC
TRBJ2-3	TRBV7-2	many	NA	CASRRLPSTDTQYF	TGTGCCAGCAGAAGATTGCCTAGCACAGATACGCAGTATTTT
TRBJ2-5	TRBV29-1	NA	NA	CSVLSGRETQYF	TGCAGCGTGCTTTCAGGACGAGAGACCCAGTACTTC
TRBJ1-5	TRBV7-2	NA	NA	CASSLGSGPSQPQHF	TGTGCCAGCAGCTTAGGAAGCGGACCCAGTCAGCCCCAGCATTTT
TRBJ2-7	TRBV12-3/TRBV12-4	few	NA	CASSPSSPIPDEQYF	TGTGCCAGCAGTCCTAGCAGCCCAATCCCTGACGAGCAGTACTTC
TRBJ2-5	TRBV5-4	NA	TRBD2	CASSFDPGGGETQYF	TGTGCCAGCAGCTTTGACCCGGGCGGGGGTGAGACCCAGTACTTC
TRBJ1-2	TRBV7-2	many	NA	CASSLQRGGGNYGYTF	TGTGCCAGCAGCTTACAGAGGGGGGGGGGAAACTATGGCTACACCTTC
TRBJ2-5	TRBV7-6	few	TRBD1	CASGPQGAGQETQYF	TGTGCCAGCGGGCCACAGGGGGCTGGACAAGAGACCCAGTACTTC
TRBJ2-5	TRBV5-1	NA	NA	CASSLAWDAETQYF	TGCGCCAGCAGCTTGGCCTGGGACGCAGAGACCCAGTACTTC
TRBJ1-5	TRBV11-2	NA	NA	CASSLGTGGGINQPQHF	TGTGCCAGCAGCTTAGGTACGGGGGGCGGGATCAATCAGCCCCAGCATTTT
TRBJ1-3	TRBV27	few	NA	CASSPRGRRLSGNTIYF	TGTGCCAGCAGTCCGCGGGGGCGCCGCCTCTCTGGAAACACCATATATTTT
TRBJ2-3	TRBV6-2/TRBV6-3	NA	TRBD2	CASSLSGRVASTDTQYF	TGTGCCAGCAGTCTTAGCGGGAGAGTCGCGAGTACAGATACGCAGTATTTT
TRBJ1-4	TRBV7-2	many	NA	CASSVSGTHYEKLFF	TGTGCCAGCAGCGTGTCCGGGACACATTATGAAAAACTGTTTTTT
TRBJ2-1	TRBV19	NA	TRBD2	CATGLAGVNYNEQFF	TGTGCCACCGGACTAGCGGGAGTTAACTACAATGAGCAGTTCTTC
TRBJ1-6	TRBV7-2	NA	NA	CASSLQGSRDSPLHF	TGTGCCAGCAGCTTGCAGGGCAGTCGAGATTCACCCCTCCACTTT
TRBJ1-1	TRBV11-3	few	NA	CASRRPYREKTCSRMIGTEAFF	TGTGCCAGCAGACGGCCATACAGAGAAAAAACGTGCAGCCGGATGATTGGCACTGAAGCTTTCTTT
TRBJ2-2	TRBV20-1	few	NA	CSAKGPQGGTGELFF	TGCAGTGCTAAGGGACCGCAGGGCGGGACCGGGGAGCTGTTTTTT
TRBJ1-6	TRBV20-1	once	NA	CSAKMDGSYNSPLHF	TGCAGTGCCAAAATGGACGGCTCCTATAATTCACCCCTCCACTTT
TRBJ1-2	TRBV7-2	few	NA	CASSEGPDRDYGYTF	TGTGCCAGCAGCGAAGGTCCGGATAGAGACTATGGCTACACCTTC
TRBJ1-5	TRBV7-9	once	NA	CASSDTQEELNQPQHF	TGTGCCAGCAGCGACACTCAGGAGGAACTAAATCAGCCCCAGCATTTT
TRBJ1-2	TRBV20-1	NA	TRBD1	CSAEDRGARYGYTF	TGCAGTGCGGAAGACAGGGGGGCCCGCTATGGCTACACCTTC
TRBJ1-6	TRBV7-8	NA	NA	CASSEKRTSPYNSPLHF	TGTGCCAGCAGCGAAAAACGGACAAGTCCCTATAATTCACCCCTCCACTTT
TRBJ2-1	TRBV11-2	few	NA	CASSLEIINEQFF	TGTGCCAGCAGCTTAGAGATAATCAATGAGCAGTTCTTC
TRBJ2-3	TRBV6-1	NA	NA	CASSGKTAQSGDTQYF	TGTGCCAGCAGCGGAAAGACAGCCCAGTCGGGAGATACGCAGTATTTT
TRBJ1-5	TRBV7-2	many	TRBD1	CASSIGQAYNQPQHF	TGTGCCAGCAGCATCGGACAGGCGTACAATCAGCCCCAGCATTTT
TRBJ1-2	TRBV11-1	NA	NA	CASSFGRTLGGYTF	TGTGCCAGCAGCTTTGGACGGACCCTCGGTGGCTACACCTTC
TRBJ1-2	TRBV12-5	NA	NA	CASGLGLDYGYTF	TGTGCTAGTGGTTTGGGGCTAGACTATGGCTACACCTTC
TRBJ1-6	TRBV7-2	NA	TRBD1	CASSVQGAYSPLHF	TGTGCCAGCAGCGTCCAGGGGGCTTATTCACCCCTCCACTTT
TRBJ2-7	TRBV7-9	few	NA	CASSLVPVSNYEQYF	TGTGCCAGCAGCTTGGTCCCAGTTAGTAACTACGAGCAGTACTTC
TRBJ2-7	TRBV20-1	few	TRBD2	CSAEPLAGSSYEQYF	TGCAGTGCCGAGCCATTAGCGGGTTCCTCCTACGAGCAGTACTTC
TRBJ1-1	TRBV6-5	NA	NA	CASSYTPGEAGAFF	TGTGCCAGCAGTTACACCCCCGGGGAGGCAGGAGCTTTCTTT
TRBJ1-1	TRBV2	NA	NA	CASSEAVWEGLEAFF	TGTGCCAGCAGTGAAGCGGTTTGGGAAGGGTTGGAGGCTTTCTTT
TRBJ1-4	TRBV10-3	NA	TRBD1	CAIRKGTENEKLFF	TGTGCCATCAGAAAGGGGACAGAGAATGAAAAACTGTTTTTT
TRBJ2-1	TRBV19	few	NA	CASSIIRGTQFF	TGTGCCAGTAGTATAATACGGGGGACACAGTTCTTC
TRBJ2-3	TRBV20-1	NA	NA	CSASFMGSLAFRGDTQYF	TGCAGTGCTAGTTTTATGGGTTCCCTAGCGTTCCGCGGAGATACGCAGTATTTT